The 4 T cell receptor beta chains in this list originate from one sample, sequenced in a study of HIV-infected patients and healthy controls. Alpha and beta constant-region primers primed reverse transcription of about 500 ng RNA. Separate chain-specific third strand synthesis with multiplexing indices produced the alpha and beta libraries. MiXCR was run by TCRdb on the 5' RACE reads, yielding one entry per CDR3 protein. The sample records approximately 9,600 distinct CDR3 sequences, roughly 5.2% being singletons. All unsorted peripheral T cells were captured because whole blood was used without fractionation. The sample here was blood, taken before antiretroviral therapy. These receptors were taken from an adult with HIV infection.

In this sample, this clonotype turned up many times. This chain joins TRBV7-8 and TRBJ1-4; TRBD1 might be the D (5 bases). With 1 base removed from V and 6 bases from J, the gap between germline ends came to 12 bases. There are 15 residues in the CDR3. CDR1 SGHVS and CDR2 FQNEAQ come from the germline V gene. CDR3 loop: CASSLVEGTHEKLFF. The CDR3 region has the DNA TGTGCCAGCAGCTTAGTCGAGGGGACTCATGAAAAACTGTTTTTT.

This clonotype was recorded at least ten times. The chain is built from TRBV10-2 and TRBJ2-1; D is undetermined. Trimming shortened V by 2 bases and J by 1 base, and 9 bases separated the two germline ends. CDR3 length: 15 amino acids. CDR1 and CDR2 from the germline V gene are WSHSY and SAAADI. The CDR3 DNA follows: TGCGCCAGCAGTGAGAGGGTAGGGTCCTACAATGAGCAGTTCTTC. Translating it yields CASSERVGSYNEQFF.

This clonotype was detected ten times or more. J is TRBJ1-2 and V is TRBV5-6; possibly TRBD1 for D (5 bases). Per germline, CDR1 SGHDT and CDR2 YYEEEE. Trimming pared 4 bases from V and 6 bases from J, leaving 13 bases between. CDR3 length: 13 amino acids. CDR3 amino acids: CASSPGTYHGYTF. The CDR3 DNA is TGTGCCAGCAGCCCAGGGACTTACCATGGCTACACCTTC.

The chain couples TRBV7-9 to TRBJ2-1; perhaps TRBD2 as D (5 bases). The CDR3 contains 13 residues. In germline, CDR1 is SEHNR, CDR2 FQNEAQ (reference sequence). Trimming left V 5 bases short and J 7 bases short, with 12 bases between. The CDR3 loop reads CASSPWTGNEQFF. CDR3 sequence (DNA): TGTGCCAGCAGCCCTTGGACGGGGAATGAGCAGTTCTTC.